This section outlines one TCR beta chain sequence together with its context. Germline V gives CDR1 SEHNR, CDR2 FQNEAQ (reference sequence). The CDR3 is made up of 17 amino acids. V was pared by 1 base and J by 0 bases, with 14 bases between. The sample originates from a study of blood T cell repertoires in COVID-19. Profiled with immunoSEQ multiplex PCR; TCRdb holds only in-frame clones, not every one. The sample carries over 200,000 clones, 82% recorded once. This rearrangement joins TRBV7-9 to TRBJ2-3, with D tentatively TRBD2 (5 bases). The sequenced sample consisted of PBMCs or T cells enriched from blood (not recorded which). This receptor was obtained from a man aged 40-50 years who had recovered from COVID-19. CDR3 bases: TGTGCCAGCAGCTTAGGTGCAGGACTCTATAGCACAGATACGCAGTATTTT. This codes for CASSLGAGLYSTDTQYF. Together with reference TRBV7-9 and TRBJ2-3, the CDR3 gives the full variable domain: DTGVSQNPRHKITKRGQNVTFRCDPISEHNRLYWYRQTLGQGPEFLTYFQNEAQLEKSRLLSDRFSAERPKGSFSTLEIQRTEQGDSAMYLCASSLGAGLYSTDTQYFGPGTRLTVL.